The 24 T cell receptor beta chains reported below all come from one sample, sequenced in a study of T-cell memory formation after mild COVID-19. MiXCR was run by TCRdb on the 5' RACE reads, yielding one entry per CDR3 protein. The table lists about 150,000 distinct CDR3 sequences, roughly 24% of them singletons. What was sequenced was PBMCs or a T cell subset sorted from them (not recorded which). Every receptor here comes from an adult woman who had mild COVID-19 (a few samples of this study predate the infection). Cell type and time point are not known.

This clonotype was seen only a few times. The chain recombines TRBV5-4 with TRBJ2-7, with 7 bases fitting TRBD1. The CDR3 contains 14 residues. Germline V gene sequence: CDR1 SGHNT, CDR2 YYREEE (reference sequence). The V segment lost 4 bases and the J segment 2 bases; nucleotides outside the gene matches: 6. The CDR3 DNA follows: TGTGCCAGCAGCGAGCAGGGGGACCCCTACGAGCAGTACTTC. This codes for CASSEQGDPYEQYF.

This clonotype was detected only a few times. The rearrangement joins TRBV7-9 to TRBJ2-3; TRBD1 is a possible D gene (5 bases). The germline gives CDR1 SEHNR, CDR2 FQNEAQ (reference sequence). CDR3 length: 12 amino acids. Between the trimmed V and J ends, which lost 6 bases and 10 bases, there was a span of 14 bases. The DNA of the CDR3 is TGTGCCAGCAGTTCGTTTTCAGGGCCGCAGTATTTT. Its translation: CASSSFSGPQYF.

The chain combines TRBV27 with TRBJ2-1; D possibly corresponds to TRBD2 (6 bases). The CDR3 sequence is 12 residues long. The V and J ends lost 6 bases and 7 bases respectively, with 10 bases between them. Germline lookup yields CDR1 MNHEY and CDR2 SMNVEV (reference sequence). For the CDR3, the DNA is TGTGCCAGCAGACGGGGGTTTAATGAGCAGTTCTTC. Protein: CASRRGFNEQFF.

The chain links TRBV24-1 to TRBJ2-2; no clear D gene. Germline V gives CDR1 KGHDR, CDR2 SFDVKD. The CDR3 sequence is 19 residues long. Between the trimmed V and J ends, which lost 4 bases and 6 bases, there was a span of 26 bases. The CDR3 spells CATSEHILRPRETPGELFF. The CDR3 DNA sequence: TGTGCCACCAGTGAACACATACTACGGCCCCGCGAAACCCCCGGGGAGCTGTTTTTT.

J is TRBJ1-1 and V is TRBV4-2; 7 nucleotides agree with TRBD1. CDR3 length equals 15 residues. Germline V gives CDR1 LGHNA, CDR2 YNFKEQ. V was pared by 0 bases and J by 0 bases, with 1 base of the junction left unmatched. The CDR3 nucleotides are TGTGCCAGCAGCCAAGAGGACAGGTTGAACACTGAAGCTTTCTTT. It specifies CASSQEDRLNTEAFF.

The CDR3 DNA reads TGCGCCAGCAGCTTGACCGGGACAGGGGGGACCACAGATACGCAGTATTTT. Translated, it gives CASSLTGTGGTTDTQYF. The chain carries TRBV5-1 and TRBJ2-3, with TRBD1 matching over 11 bases. V shed 1 base, J shed 2 bases, and the junction held 6 bases outside the gene matches. This CDR3 spans 17 amino acids. Per the germline V gene, CDR1 is SGHRS and CDR2 is YFSETQ.

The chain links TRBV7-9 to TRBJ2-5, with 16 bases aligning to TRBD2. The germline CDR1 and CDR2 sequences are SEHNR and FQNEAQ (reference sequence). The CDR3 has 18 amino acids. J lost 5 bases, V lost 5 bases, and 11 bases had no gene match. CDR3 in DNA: TGTGCCAGCAGCAAAGGGACTAGCGGGAGGGCTTATGACGAGACCCAGTACTTC. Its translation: CASSKGTSGRAYDETQYF.

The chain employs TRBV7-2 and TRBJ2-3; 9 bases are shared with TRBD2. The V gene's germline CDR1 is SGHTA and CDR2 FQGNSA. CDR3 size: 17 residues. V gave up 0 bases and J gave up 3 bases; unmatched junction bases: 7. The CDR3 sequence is CASSLASGLAFTDTQYF. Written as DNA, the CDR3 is TGTGCCAGCAGCTTAGCTTCAGGACTAGCGTTTACAGATACGCAGTATTTT.

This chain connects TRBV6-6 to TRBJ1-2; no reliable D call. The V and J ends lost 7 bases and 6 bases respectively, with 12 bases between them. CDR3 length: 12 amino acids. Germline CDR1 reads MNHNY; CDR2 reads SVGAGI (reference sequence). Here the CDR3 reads CASNPGLDGYTF. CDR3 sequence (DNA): TGTGCCAGCAACCCCGGACTGGATGGCTACACCTTC.

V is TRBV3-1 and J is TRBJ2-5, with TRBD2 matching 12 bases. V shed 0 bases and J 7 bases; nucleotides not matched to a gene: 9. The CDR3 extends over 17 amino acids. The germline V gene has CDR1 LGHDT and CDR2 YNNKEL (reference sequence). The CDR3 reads CASSQEGGLAGFVTQYF. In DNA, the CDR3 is TGTGCCAGCAGCCAAGAAGGAGGACTAGCGGGGTTTGTGACCCAGTACTTC.

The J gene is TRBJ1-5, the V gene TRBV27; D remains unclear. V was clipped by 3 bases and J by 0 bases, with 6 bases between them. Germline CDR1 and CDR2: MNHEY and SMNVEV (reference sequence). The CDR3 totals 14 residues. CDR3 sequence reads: CASSFSDSNQPQHF. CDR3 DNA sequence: TGTGCCAGCAGTTTTTCGGATAGCAATCAGCCCCAGCATTTT.

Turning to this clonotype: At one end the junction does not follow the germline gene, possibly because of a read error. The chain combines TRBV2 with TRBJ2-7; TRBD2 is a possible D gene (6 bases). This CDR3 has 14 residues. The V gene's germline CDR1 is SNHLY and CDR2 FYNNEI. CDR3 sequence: CASSEPGESSEQYF. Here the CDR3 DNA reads TGTGCCAGCAGTGAACCGGGGGAATCCTCCGAGCAGTACTTC.

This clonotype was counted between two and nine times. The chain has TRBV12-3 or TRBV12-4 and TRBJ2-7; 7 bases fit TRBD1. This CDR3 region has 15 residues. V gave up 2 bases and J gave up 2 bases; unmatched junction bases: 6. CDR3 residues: CASSLRAGGPYEQYF. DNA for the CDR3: TGTGCCAGCAGTTTAAGGGCAGGGGGTCCCTACGAGCAGTACTTC.

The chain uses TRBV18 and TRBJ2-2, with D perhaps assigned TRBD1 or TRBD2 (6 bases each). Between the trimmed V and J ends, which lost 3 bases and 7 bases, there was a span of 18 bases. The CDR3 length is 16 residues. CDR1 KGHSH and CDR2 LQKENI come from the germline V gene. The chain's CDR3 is CASSPLKYREDGELFF. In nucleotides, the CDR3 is TGTGCCAGCTCACCTTTGAAATACAGGGAGGACGGGGAGCTGTTTTTT.

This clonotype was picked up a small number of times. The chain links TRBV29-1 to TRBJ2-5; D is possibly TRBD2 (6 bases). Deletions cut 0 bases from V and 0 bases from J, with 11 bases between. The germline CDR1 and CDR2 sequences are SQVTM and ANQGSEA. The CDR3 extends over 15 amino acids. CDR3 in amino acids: CSVEDTRDYQETQYF. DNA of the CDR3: TGCAGCGTTGAAGATACTAGGGACTACCAAGAGACCCAGTACTTC.

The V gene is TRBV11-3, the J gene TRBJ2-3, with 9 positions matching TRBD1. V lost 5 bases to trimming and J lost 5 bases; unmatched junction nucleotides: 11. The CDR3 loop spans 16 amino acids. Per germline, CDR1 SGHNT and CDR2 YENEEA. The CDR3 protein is CASSLTGGEKEDTQYF. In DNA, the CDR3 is TGTGCCAGCAGCCTTACAGGGGGCGAGAAGGAAGATACGCAGTATTTT.

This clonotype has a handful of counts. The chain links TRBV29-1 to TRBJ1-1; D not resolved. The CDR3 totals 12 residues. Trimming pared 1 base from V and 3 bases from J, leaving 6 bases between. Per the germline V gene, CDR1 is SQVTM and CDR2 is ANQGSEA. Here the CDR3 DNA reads TGCAGCGTTGAAGGTGAGGACACTGAAGCTTTCTTT. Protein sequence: CSVEGEDTEAFF.

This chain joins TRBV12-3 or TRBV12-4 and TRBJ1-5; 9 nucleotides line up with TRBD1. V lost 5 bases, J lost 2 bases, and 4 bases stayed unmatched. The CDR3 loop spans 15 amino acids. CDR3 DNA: TGTGCCAGCAGTCCTCGGACAGGGGGCAATCAGCCCCAGCATTTT. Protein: CASSPRTGGNQPQHF.

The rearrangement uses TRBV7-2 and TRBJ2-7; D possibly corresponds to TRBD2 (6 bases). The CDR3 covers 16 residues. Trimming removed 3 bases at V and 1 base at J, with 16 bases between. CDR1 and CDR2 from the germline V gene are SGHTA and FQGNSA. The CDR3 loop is CASSFSSLGLSYEQYF. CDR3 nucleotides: TGTGCCAGCAGCTTCAGCTCCCTGGGACTTTCCTACGAGCAGTACTTC.

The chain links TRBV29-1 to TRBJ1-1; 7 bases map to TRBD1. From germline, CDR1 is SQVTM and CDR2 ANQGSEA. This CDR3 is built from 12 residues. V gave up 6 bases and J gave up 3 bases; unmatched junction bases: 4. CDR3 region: CSVDTGDTEAFF. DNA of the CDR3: TGCAGCGTGGACACAGGGGACACTGAAGCTTTCTTT.

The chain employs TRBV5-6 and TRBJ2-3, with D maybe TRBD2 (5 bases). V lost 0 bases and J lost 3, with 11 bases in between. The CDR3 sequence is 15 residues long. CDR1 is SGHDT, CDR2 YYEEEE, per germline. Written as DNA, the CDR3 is TGTGCCAGCAGCTTGGGAGGGTATAAAACAGATACGCAGTATTTT. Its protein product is CASSLGGYKTDTQYF. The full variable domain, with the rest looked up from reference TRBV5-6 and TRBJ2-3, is DAGVTQSPTHLIKTRGQQVTLRCSPKSGHDTVSWYQQALGQGPQFIFQYYEEEERQRGNFPDRFSGHQFPNYSSELNVNALLLGDSALYLCASSLGGYKTDTQYFGPGTRLTVL.

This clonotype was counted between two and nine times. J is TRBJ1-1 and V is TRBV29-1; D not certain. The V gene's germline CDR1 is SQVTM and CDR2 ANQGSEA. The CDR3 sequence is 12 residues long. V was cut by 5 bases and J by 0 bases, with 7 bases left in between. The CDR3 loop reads CSVLDLNTEAFF. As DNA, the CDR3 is TGCAGCGTTCTGGACCTGAACACTGAAGCTTTCTTT.

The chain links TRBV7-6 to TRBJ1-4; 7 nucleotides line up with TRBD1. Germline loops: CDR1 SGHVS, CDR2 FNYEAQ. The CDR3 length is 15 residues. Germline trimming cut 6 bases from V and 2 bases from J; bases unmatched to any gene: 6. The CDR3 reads CASSHGQATNEKLFF. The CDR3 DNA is TGTGCCAGCAGTCACGGACAGGCGACTAATGAAAAACTGTTTTTT.

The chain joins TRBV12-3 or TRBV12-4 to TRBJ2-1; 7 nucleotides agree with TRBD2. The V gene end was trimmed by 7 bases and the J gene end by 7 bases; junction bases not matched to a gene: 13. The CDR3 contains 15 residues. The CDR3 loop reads CASTSGGGGWNEQFF. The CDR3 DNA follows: TGTGCCAGCACCTCGGGAGGCGGAGGGTGGAATGAGCAGTTCTTC.